These 22 T cell receptor beta chains originate from one sample sequenced in a study of a mutant IDH1 vaccine in newly diagnosed glioma. Their recognized antigens are unknown. Sequenced by immunoSEQ multiplex PCR; TCRdb stores in-frame clones only, minus some. The table includes fewer than 45,000 clones, roughly 79% detected once. Time point given: week 35, safety follow-up. Topical imiquimod was applied with each vaccine dose, which held 300 ug of mutant IDH1 20-mer peptide. The input for sequencing was PBMCs, taken from a glioma patient whose treatment included an IDH1 peptide vaccine. These receptors came from a woman aged 40-49 years with glioma. Some clones in this sample may be carry-over from other donors' samples.

The DNA for the CDR3 is TGCAGCGTTGATGGCAGGGTGGTTACAGATACGCAGTATTTT. This gives the protein CSVDGRVVTDTQYF. The chain employs TRBV29-1 and TRBJ2-3; TRBD1 might be the D (5 bases). This CDR3 has 14 residues. Trimming left V 3 bases short and J 3 bases short, with 13 bases between. Per germline, CDR1 SQVTM and CDR2 ANQGSEA.

The V and J genes are TRBV10-3 and TRBJ1-1, with D unclear. Germline V lookup: CDR1 ENHRY, CDR2 SYGVKD. Trimming removed 3 bases from V and 1 base from J, with 6 bases in between. The CDR3 has 13 residues. The CDR3 DNA reads TGTGCCATCAGTGACGGAGGGAACACTGAAGCTTTCTTT. This translates into CAISDGGNTEAFF.

This chain links TRBV5-5 with TRBJ1-1; no clear D. The ends were cut back, 1 base at V and 3 bases at J, with 10 bases in the middle. This CDR3 is 14 amino acids long. Germline V lookup: CDR1 SGHKS, CDR2 YYEKEE (reference sequence). This CDR3 reads CASSLTGQDTEAFF. CDR3 bases: TGTGCCAGCAGCTTGACTGGGCAGGACACTGAAGCTTTCTTT.

The rearrangement joins TRBV4-2 to TRBJ2-5; no clear D gene. The V end was cut by 3 bases, the J end by 5 bases, with 10 bases between. The V gene's germline CDR1 is LGHNA and CDR2 YNFKEQ. CDR3 length equals 13 residues. The CDR3: CASSQLRAETQYF. The CDR3 nucleotides are TGTGCCAGCAGCCAGCTTAGAGCGGAGACCCAGTACTTC.

The chain employs TRBV7-8 and TRBJ1-1, with 10 bases aligning to TRBD1. The CDR3 is 13 residues long. From germline, CDR1 is SGHVS and CDR2 FQNEAQ. After removal of 6 bases from V and 3 bases from J, the junction contained 1 base not matched to a gene. The DNA for the CDR3 is TGTGCCAGCAGAGGACAGGGGGACACTGAAGCTTTCTTT. Its protein product is CASRGQGDTEAFF. Complete variable domain (other parts from reference TRBV7-8 and TRBJ1-1): GAGVSQSPRYKVAKRGQDVALRCDPISGHVSLFWYQQALGQGPEFLTYFQNEAQLDKSGLPSDRFFAERPEGSVSTLKIQRTQQEDSAVYLCASRGQGDTEAFFGQGTRLTVV.

V gene TRBV4-2 combines with J gene TRBJ2-5, with 8 bases lining up with TRBD1. The CDR3 is 15 residues long. The trim removed 1 base at V and 4 bases at J, leaving 5 bases unmatched. Germline CDR1 reads LGHNA; CDR2 reads YNFKEQ. This chain's CDR3 is CASSQGWTGIETQYF. The CDR3 nucleotides read TGTGCCAGCAGCCAAGGTTGGACAGGGATAGAGACCCAGTACTTC.

The chain is built from TRBV27 and TRBJ1-2, with 7 nucleotides matching TRBD1. V shed 4 bases, J shed 4 bases, and the junction held 3 bases outside the gene matches. Germline values: CDR1 MNHEY, CDR2 SMNVEV (reference sequence). There are 13 residues in the CDR3. CDR3 in amino acids: CASSSGQSYGYTF. CDR3 DNA sequence: TGTGCCAGCAGTTCGGGACAGAGCTATGGCTACACCTTC.

This clone was counted a single time. The chain uses TRBV29-1 and TRBJ2-3; D unresolved. Trimming removed 4 bases from V and 4 bases from J, with 3 bases in between. The germline V gene encodes CDR1 SQVTM and CDR2 ANQGSEA. The CDR3 consists of 10 residues. The chain's CDR3 is CSVGSDTQYF. In DNA form, the CDR3 reads TGCAGCGTTGGGTCAGATACGCAGTATTTT.

About this clone: One end of the junction does not line up with germline, which may come from a read error. The rearrangement joins TRBV12-5 to TRBJ1-2, with unresolved D. Germline assignment: CDR1 LGHNT and CDR2 FRNRAP. The CDR3 has 13 residues. This CDR3 is CASGLGNHYGYTF. The CDR3 nucleotides read TGTGCTAGTGGATTGGGGAACCACTATGGCTACACCTTC.

This chain joins TRBV25-1 and TRBJ1-1; D is ambiguous. The germline V and J ends were trimmed by 4 bases and 3 bases, with 12 bases remaining between them. Germline lookup yields CDR1 MGHDK and CDR2 SYGVNS. The CDR3 is 14 amino acids. Here the CDR3 DNA reads TGTGCCAGCAGTGTGGGCCACGGGGACACTGAAGCTTTCTTT. Protein product: CASSVGHGDTEAFF. The full variable domain, rest sourced from reference TRBV25-1 and TRBJ1-1, is EADIYQTPRYLVIGTGKKITLECSQTMGHDKMYWYQQDPGMELHLIHYSYGVNSTEKGDLSSESTVSRIRTEHFPLTLESARPSHTSQYLCASSVGHGDTEAFFGQGTRLTVV.

The chain combines TRBV6-4 with TRBJ1-2; D unclear. This CDR3 is 14 amino acids long. The V gene's germline CDR1 is MRHNA and CDR2 SNTAGT. Trimming stripped 0 bases from V and 6 bases from J, with 11 bases between. The CDR3 here is CASSDSVKENGYTF. Written as DNA, the CDR3 is TGTGCCAGCAGTGACTCGGTGAAAGAAAATGGCTACACCTTC.

The rearrangement joins TRBV5-1 to TRBJ2-3; D uncertain. Trimming removed 0 bases at V and 1 base at J, with 9 bases between. The CDR3 contains 15 residues. Per germline, CDR1 SGHRS and CDR2 YFSETQ. The CDR3 reads CASSLERKGTDTQYF. CDR3 nucleotide sequence: TGCGCCAGCAGCTTGGAGAGGAAGGGCACAGATACGCAGTATTTT.

The rearrangement links TRBV6-1 to TRBJ2-6; D may be TRBD2 (6 bases). The CDR3 runs to 16 residues. The V end was cut by 0 bases, the J end by 0 bases, with 6 bases between. CDR1 is MNHNS and CDR2 is SASEGT in the germline V gene. CDR3 coding DNA: TGTGCCAGCAGTGAAGCTAGCGGCTCTGGGGCCAACGTCCTGACTTTC. Protein product: CASSEASGSGANVLTF.

The chain couples TRBV6-5 to TRBJ2-5, with 9 bases lining up with TRBD1. The CDR3 length is 16 residues. V was clipped by 0 bases and J by 5 bases; unmatched bases: 7. Germline CDR1 and CDR2: MNHEY and SVGAGI. In DNA form, the CDR3 reads TGTGCCAGCAGTTACTCTAGGGGACAGGGTCCGGAGACCCAGTACTTC. Amino acids: CASSYSRGQGPETQYF.

The rearrangement joins TRBV5-1 to TRBJ1-1, with D perhaps matching TRBD1 (6 bases). CDR1 is SGHRS and CDR2 is YFSETQ in the germline V gene. The CDR3 is made up of 13 amino acids. V gave up 4 bases and J gave up 8 bases, with 15 bases separating them. DNA of the CDR3: TGCGCCAGCAGCGCCCGGGGGGGCCTGGAAGCTTTCTTT. As protein: CASSARGGLEAFF.

This chain links TRBV10-3 with TRBJ1-2; possible D gene TRBD1, 6 bases. The V and J ends lost 6 bases and 5 bases respectively, with 13 bases between them. The germline V gene encodes CDR1 ENHRY and CDR2 SYGVKD. The CDR3 consists of 13 residues. This chain's CDR3 is CAISVDRTYGYTF. In nucleotides, the CDR3 is TGTGCCATCAGCGTTGACAGGACTTATGGCTACACCTTC.

CDR3 nucleotide sequence: TGTGCCAGCAGCCCACCGGGACAGGGGTCCTACGAGCAGTACTTC. It encodes CASSPPGQGSYEQYF. This sequence joins TRBV7-2 and TRBJ2-7; 10 bases match TRBD1. Germline-derived CDR1 and CDR2 are SGHTA and FQGNSA. CDR3 length equals 15 residues. With 5 bases clipped from V and 1 base from J, the junction kept 5 bases outside the gene matches.

This chain joins TRBV7-9 and TRBJ2-7; D gene ambiguous. CDR1 and CDR2 (germline): SEHNR, FQNEAQ (reference sequence). This CDR3 region has 16 residues. Trimming removed 5 bases at V and 2 bases at J, with 19 bases between. CDR3 protein: CASSPVDPRRAYEQYF. The DNA of the CDR3 is TGTGCCAGCAGCCCAGTAGACCCACGAAGGGCCTACGAGCAGTACTTC.

The genes are TRBV5-1 and TRBJ1-4; the D gene is possibly TRBD1 (5 bases). The V gene lost 0 bases and the J gene lost 3 bases, with 12 bases spanning the gap. Germline assignment: CDR1 SGHRS and CDR2 YFSETQ. The CDR3 totals 16 residues. The chain's CDR3 is CASSLDFGTPNEKLFF. CDR3 DNA sequence: TGCGCCAGCAGCTTGGATTTTGGGACCCCTAATGAAAAACTGTTTTTT.

V is TRBV5-1 and J is TRBJ1-1; D unclear. The CDR3 runs 13 residues. Trimming left V 5 bases short and J 0 bases short, with 8 bases between. CDR1 is SGHRS, CDR2 YFSETQ, per germline. CDR3 coding DNA: TGCGCCAGCAGAACAGCCCTGAACACTGAAGCTTTCTTT. It is translated as CASRTALNTEAFF.

The chain carries TRBV5-1 and TRBJ2-3; D unclear. The germline V and J ends were trimmed by 0 bases and 0 bases, with 11 bases remaining between them. Germline V lookup: CDR1 SGHRS, CDR2 YFSETQ. The CDR3 loop spans 16 amino acids. The CDR3 spells CASSLVDETSTDTQYF. The CDR3 coding sequence is TGCGCCAGCAGCTTGGTAGACGAGACTAGCACAGATACGCAGTATTTT. The whole variable domain, remainder taken from reference TRBV5-1 and TRBJ2-3, is KAGVTQTPRYLIKTRGQQVTLSCSPISGHRSVSWYQQTPGQGLQFLFEYFSETQRNKGNFPGRFSGRQFSNSRSEMNVSTLELGDSALYLCASSLVDETSTDTQYFGPGTRLTVL.

This clone showed up just a few times. The chain employs TRBV29-1 and TRBJ1-1; 8 bases are shared with TRBD1. The CDR3 totals 14 residues. Trimming took 5 bases from V and 1 from J; bases not matched to a gene: 6. Germline V gene data show CDR1 as SQVTM and CDR2 as ANQGSEA. The CDR3 DNA reads as TGCAGCGTTTGGAAGGACAGGGAGAACACTGAAGCTTTCTTT. It translates to CSVWKDRENTEAFF.